These 29 T cell receptor beta chains were sequenced from one sample in a study of blood T cells in healthy people across ages. A second PCR, run for roughly 7 to 11 cycles, used a sample-barcoded 5' primer plus a J-beta primer mix. TCRdb re-derived calls from the 5' RACE reads in MiXCR, one entry per CDR3 protein. The sample contains fewer than 1.5 million distinct CDR3 sequences, 42% of which appear only once. The sequencing input was blood. The receptors were gathered from a woman between 18 and 29 years old in good health.

This clonotype was seen repeatedly, ten times or more. The V call is TRBV4-1, the J call TRBJ2-7; D gene uncertain. Germline CDR1 and CDR2: MGHRA and YSYEKL. The ends were cut back, 1 base at V and 3 bases at J, with 19 bases in the middle. The CDR3 extends over 17 amino acids. CDR3 sequence (DNA): TGCGCCAGCAGCCAAGGTATCCCAGGAGCCGTTCTCTACGAGCAGTACTTC. Amino acid sequence: CASSQGIPGAVLYEQYF.

V is TRBV4-1 and J is TRBJ2-5; no definite D call. CDR3 length: 16 amino acids. Germline CDR1 and CDR2: MGHRA and YSYEKL. Trimming took off 1 base at V and 3 bases at J, with 15 bases between the two ends. The CDR3 loop is CASSQVIGRLEETQYF. For the CDR3, the DNA is TGCGCCAGCAGCCAAGTTATAGGTCGGCTAGAAGAGACCCAGTACTTC.

J is TRBJ2-3 and V is TRBV27; D ambiguous. The CDR3 spans 15 residues. From germline, CDR1 is MNHEY and CDR2 SMNVEV (reference sequence). The germline V and J ends were trimmed by 2 bases and 0 bases, with 9 bases remaining between them. For the CDR3, the DNA is TGTGCCAGCAGTTTAACAGTTATTAGCACAGATACGCAGTATTTT. Residues: CASSLTVISTDTQYF.

This clonotype was detected a few times. The CDR3 loop is CASSPLASGAYNEQFF. In DNA form, the CDR3 reads TGTGCCAGCTCACCCCTGGCGAGCGGGGCCTACAATGAGCAGTTCTTC. The V gene is TRBV11-2, the J gene TRBJ2-1; TRBD2 aligns across 7 bases. In germline, CDR1 is SGHAT, CDR2 FQNNGV. Trimming took 8 bases from V and 2 from J; bases not matched to a gene: 12. The CDR3 consists of 16 residues.

V is TRBV9 and J is TRBJ1-2; D gene unclear. Germline CDR1 and CDR2: SGDLS and YYNGEE. The CDR3 length is 16 residues. V gave up 5 bases and J gave up 0 bases, with 17 bases separating them. The CDR3 is CASSLTEGTSNYGYTF. The CDR3 DNA follows: TGTGCCAGCAGTCTCACAGAAGGAACCTCTAACTATGGCTACACCTTC.

V usage is TRBV4-1 and J usage is TRBJ1-2; 10 nucleotides match TRBD1. CDR1 MGHRA and CDR2 YSYEKL come from the germline V gene. The CDR3 is 16 amino acids. V lost 4 bases to trimming and J lost 7 bases; unmatched junction nucleotides: 12. The CDR3 nucleotides are TGCGCCAGCAGCCCTAGTCCCGGGACAGGGGACAGTGGCTACACCTTC. Translated: CASSPSPGTGDSGYTF.

This clonotype occurred a few times. CDR3 in amino acids: CAISWLTEAFF. Here the CDR3 DNA reads TGTGCCATCTCCTGGTTAACTGAAGCTTTCTTT. The chain links TRBV7-9 to TRBJ1-1, with unresolved D. CDR1 is SEHNR, CDR2 FQNEAQ, per germline (reference sequence). Between the trimmed V and J ends, which lost 10 bases and 5 bases, there was a span of 11 bases. The CDR3 spans 11 residues. Based on the CDR3 plus reference TRBV7-9 and TRBJ1-1, the full variable domain is DTGVSQNPRHKITKRGQNVTFRCDPISEHNRLYWYRQTLGQGPEFLTYFQNEAQLEKSRLLSDRFSAERPKGSFSTLEIQRTEQGDSAMYLCAISWLTEAFFGQGTRLTVV.

The V call is TRBV5-1, the J call TRBJ2-1; 11 bases are a match to TRBD2. This CDR3 has 15 residues. Trimming took 0 bases from V and 8 from J; bases not matched to a gene: 4. Per the germline V gene, CDR1 is SGHRS and CDR2 is YFSETQ. The CDR3 region has the DNA TGCGCCAGCAGCTTGGTCACTAGCGGGAGTTATGAGCAGTTCTTC. This sequence encodes CASSLVTSGSYEQFF.

This clonotype was seen at least ten times. The V gene is TRBV5-5, the J gene TRBJ2-5; D unresolved. The CDR3 spans 14 residues. V shed 0 bases and J shed 0 bases, with 6 bases lying between them. Germline CDR1 reads SGHKS; CDR2 reads YYEKEE (reference sequence). The CDR3 spells CASSLGRNQETQYF. CDR3 coding DNA: TGTGCCAGCAGCTTGGGACGGAACCAAGAGACCCAGTACTTC. Full variable domain (missing parts from reference TRBV5-5 and TRBJ2-5): DAGVTQSPTHLIKTRGQQVTLRCSPISGHKSVSWYQQVLGQGPQFIFQYYEKEERGRGNFPDRFSARQFPNYSSELNVNALLLGDSALYLCASSLGRNQETQYFGPGTRLLVL.

The rearrangement joins TRBV15 to TRBJ1-1, with a weak D call TRBD1 (6 bases). This CDR3 has 13 amino acids. Trimming took 5 bases from V and 4 from J, leaving 11 bases between them. Germline loops: CDR1 LNHNV, CDR2 YYDKDF (reference sequence). CDR3 coding DNA: TGTGCCACCAGCTCACAGGGAATCACTGAAGCTTTCTTT. This translates into CATSSQGITEAFF. Supplemented by reference TRBV15 and TRBJ1-1, the full variable domain reads DAMVIQNPRYQVTQFGKPVTLSCSQTLNHNVMYWYQQKSSQAPKLLFHYYDKDFNNEADTPDNFQSRRPNTSFCFLDIRSPGLGDTAMYLCATSSQGITEAFFGQGTRLTVV.

This clonotype has more than one count but fewer than ten. This chain connects TRBV20-1 to TRBJ2-3; D call uncertain. V gave up 5 bases and J gave up 5 bases, with 11 bases separating them. The V gene's germline CDR1 is DFQATT and CDR2 SNEGSKA (reference sequence). CDR3 length: 12 amino acids. CDR3 coding DNA: TGCAGTGCTCAGACCTCAAGAGATACGCAGTATTTT. This codes for CSAQTSRDTQYF.

In its sample, this clonotype was seen many times. The V and J genes are TRBV5-1 and TRBJ2-1; weak D call: TRBD1 (6 bases). This CDR3 spans 15 amino acids. Germline CDR1 is SGHRS and CDR2 is YFSETQ. V was trimmed by 0 bases and J by 0 bases, leaving 7 bases between them. CDR3 loop: CASSLGGHSYNEQFF. The CDR3 region has the DNA TGCGCCAGCAGCTTGGGGGGACACTCCTACAATGAGCAGTTCTTC. The whole variable domain, remainder taken from reference TRBV5-1 and TRBJ2-1, is KAGVTQTPRYLIKTRGQQVTLSCSPISGHRSVSWYQQTPGQGLQFLFEYFSETQRNKGNFPGRFSGRQFSNSRSEMNVSTLELGDSALYLCASSLGGHSYNEQFFGPGTRLTVL.

The V and J genes are TRBV7-8 and TRBJ1-2; D is undetermined. The CDR3 spans 13 residues. V was clipped by 8 bases and J by 2 bases, with 12 bases between them. Germline values: CDR1 SGHVS, CDR2 FQNEAQ. This CDR3 reads CASALTENYGYTF. The CDR3, as DNA: TGTGCCAGCGCTCTCACCGAGAACTATGGCTACACCTTC.

The rearrangement uses TRBV28 and TRBJ2-7; 10 bases match TRBD1. Germline-derived CDR1 and CDR2 are MDHEN and SYDVKM. The CDR3 loop spans 14 amino acids. V lost 4 bases and J lost 5; bases outside the gene matches: 5. CDR3 residues: CASSYDRGLNEQYF. The CDR3 bases are TGTGCCAGCAGTTACGACAGGGGGCTCAACGAGCAGTACTTC.

This clonotype was picked up a small number of times. The V gene is TRBV4-2, the J gene TRBJ1-1, with D possibly TRBD1 on 5 matching bases. V was clipped by 3 bases and J by 3 bases, with 17 bases between them. Germline lookup yields CDR1 LGHNA and CDR2 YNFKEQ. This CDR3 is 16 amino acids long. The CDR3 DNA follows: TGTGCCAGCAGCCATCCCCGCGGGGGTTTTTACACTGAAGCTTTCTTT. Protein product: CASSHPRGGFYTEAFF.

This clonotype came up once. The chain combines TRBV12-3 or TRBV12-4 with TRBJ1-3; 7 bases are shared with TRBD1. The CDR3 has 13 amino acids. Losses at the gene ends were 6 bases for V and 4 bases for J; bases not matched to a gene: 3. The CDR3 loop reads CASSSGQGNTIYF. DNA for the CDR3: TGTGCCAGCAGCTCGGGACAGGGAAACACCATATATTTT.

This sequence joins TRBV11-2 and TRBJ2-6, with TRBD1 as a possible D gene (6 bases). The CDR3 consists of 15 residues. V gave up 5 bases and J gave up 5 bases, with 13 bases separating them. From germline, CDR1 is SGHAT and CDR2 FQNNGV. The CDR3 nucleotides read TGTGCCAGCAGCCCCAGGGGATACTGGGCCAACGTCCTGACTTTC. The encoded protein is CASSPRGYWANVLTF.

This clonotype was seen a few times. The V call is TRBV2, the J call TRBJ2-7; perhaps D is TRBD1 or TRBD2 (5 bases each). Germline CDR1 is SNHLY and CDR2 is FYNNEI. The V gene lost 8 bases and the J gene lost 2 bases, with 13 bases spanning the gap. The CDR3 has 13 amino acids. The CDR3: CASGGWVAYEQYF. CDR3 in DNA: TGTGCCAGCGGGGGATGGGTGGCCTACGAGCAGTACTTC.

This clonotype was observed a handful of times. V and J are TRBV12-3 or TRBV12-4 and TRBJ2-1; 7 nucleotides match TRBD2. V lost 7 bases and J lost 0; bases outside the gene matches: 6. The CDR3 is 15 amino acids. The CDR3 spells CASTRRGSSYNEQFF. The DNA of the CDR3 is TGTGCCAGCACCCGGCGGGGGAGCTCCTACAATGAGCAGTTCTTC.

This chain joins TRBV7-9 and TRBJ2-7; 14 positions match TRBD2. Germline trimming cut 5 bases from V and 7 bases from J; bases unmatched to any gene: 7. The CDR3 runs 15 residues. The germline CDR1 and CDR2 sequences are SEHNR and FQNEAQ (reference sequence). In DNA, the CDR3 is TGTGCCAGCAGCGGACTAGCGGGAGGAATGGGTGAGCAGTACTTC. As protein: CASSGLAGGMGEQYF. The full variable domain, completed using reference TRBV7-9 and TRBJ2-7, is DTGVSQNPRHKITKRGQNVTFRCDPISEHNRLYWYRQTLGQGPEFLTYFQNEAQLEKSRLLSDRFSAERPKGSFSTLEIQRTEQGDSAMYLCASSGLAGGMGEQYFGPGTRLTVT.

The V and J genes are TRBV27 and TRBJ2-1, with 7 nucleotides matching TRBD1. The junction had 10 bases not matched to a gene; V was cut back by 6 bases and J by 2 bases. CDR1 and CDR2 (germline): MNHEY, SMNVEV (reference sequence). This CDR3 is built from 16 residues. For the CDR3, the DNA is TGTGCCAGCAGCTATGACAGAGGGGGCGCCTACAATGAGCAGTTCTTC. Its translation is CASSYDRGGAYNEQFF.

This clonotype was seen more than once but under ten times. V usage is TRBV10-3 and J usage is TRBJ1-4, with 7 positions matching TRBD1. The CDR3 extends over 13 amino acids. V lost 2 bases to trimming and J lost 8 bases; unmatched junction nucleotides: 2. CDR1 and CDR2 (germline): ENHRY, SYGVKD. In DNA form, the CDR3 reads TGTGCCATCAGTGAGGGGACAGAGGAAAAACTGTTTTTT. As protein: CAISEGTEEKLFF.

The chain carries TRBV9 and TRBJ2-1; D is unresolved. The CDR3 spans 10 residues. Germline-derived CDR1 and CDR2 are SGDLS and YYNGEE. Trimming took off 7 bases at V and 10 bases at J, with 9 bases between the two ends. The CDR3 DNA reads TGTGCCAGCTCAGGTTCGGAGCAGTTCTTC. Amino acids: CASSGSEQFF. The variable domain in full, completed from reference TRBV9 and TRBJ2-1, reads DSGVTQTPKHLITATGQRVTLRCSPRSGDLSVYWYQQSLDQGLQFLIQYYNGEERAKGNILERFSAQQFPDLHSELNLSSLELGDSALYFCASSGSEQFFGPGTRLTVL.

This clonotype was counted ten times or more. V usage is TRBV7-3 and J usage is TRBJ2-3, with 12 bases lining up with TRBD2. This CDR3 has 16 residues. J lost 5 bases, V lost 4 bases, and 7 bases had no gene match. Germline V CDR1 and CDR2: SGHTA, FQGTGA. The CDR3 sequence: CASSSPSGGGVDTQYF. The CDR3 DNA reads TGTGCCAGCAGCTCCCCTAGCGGGGGGGGGGTAGATACGCAGTATTTT.

The genes are TRBV4-1 and TRBJ2-1; 11 bases are a match to TRBD2. CDR3 length: 16 residues. V shed 3 bases, J shed 3 bases, and the junction held 4 bases outside the gene matches. The germline CDR1 and CDR2 sequences are MGHRA and YSYEKL. CDR3 coding DNA: TGCGCCAGCAGCCAGGGACTAGCGGTGATCTACAATGAGCAGTTCTTC. It yields the protein CASSQGLAVIYNEQFF.

The sample holds a few counts of this clonotype. This rearrangement joins TRBV27 to TRBJ2-3; 11 nucleotides agree with TRBD2. Trimming took 7 bases from V and 7 from J; bases not matched to a gene: 7. This CDR3 spans 14 amino acids. CDR1 MNHEY and CDR2 SMNVEV come from the germline V gene (reference sequence). CDR3 nucleotide sequence: TGTGCCAGCACCCGGGCTAGCGGGGGGTATACGCAGTATTTT. Translating it yields CASTRASGGYTQYF.

The V call is TRBV14, the J call TRBJ1-1, with D possibly matching TRBD1 (5 bases). The V and J ends lost 1 base and 3 bases respectively, with 15 bases between them. Germline CDR1 SGHDN, CDR2 FVKESK. This CDR3 comprises 16 residues. CDR3 amino acids: CASSQGLVGADTEAFF. CDR3 sequence (DNA): TGTGCCAGCAGCCAAGGATTGGTAGGGGCGGACACTGAAGCTTTCTTT.

This clonotype was seen ten or more times. This chain connects TRBV6-2 or TRBV6-3 to TRBJ2-7; D is unclear. Trimming removed 6 bases from V and 2 bases from J, with 8 bases in between. The CDR3 length is 12 residues. Germline values: CDR1 MNHEY, CDR2 SVGEGT. CDR3 nucleotides: TGTGCCAGCAGCGACTCTGCCTACGAGCAGTACTTC. Translation gives CASSDSAYEQYF.

This clonotype was observed many times. The CDR3 loop is CASSQGPSALSYNEQFF. The CDR3 nucleotides read TGTGCCAGCAGCCAAGGACCTAGCGCCCTCTCCTACAATGAGCAGTTCTTC. The chain employs TRBV3-1 and TRBJ2-1, with a tentative D call TRBD2 (6 bases). The germline V gene has CDR1 LGHDT and CDR2 YNNKEL (reference sequence). The CDR3 totals 17 residues. The V gene lost 1 base and the J gene lost 0 bases, with 13 bases spanning the gap.